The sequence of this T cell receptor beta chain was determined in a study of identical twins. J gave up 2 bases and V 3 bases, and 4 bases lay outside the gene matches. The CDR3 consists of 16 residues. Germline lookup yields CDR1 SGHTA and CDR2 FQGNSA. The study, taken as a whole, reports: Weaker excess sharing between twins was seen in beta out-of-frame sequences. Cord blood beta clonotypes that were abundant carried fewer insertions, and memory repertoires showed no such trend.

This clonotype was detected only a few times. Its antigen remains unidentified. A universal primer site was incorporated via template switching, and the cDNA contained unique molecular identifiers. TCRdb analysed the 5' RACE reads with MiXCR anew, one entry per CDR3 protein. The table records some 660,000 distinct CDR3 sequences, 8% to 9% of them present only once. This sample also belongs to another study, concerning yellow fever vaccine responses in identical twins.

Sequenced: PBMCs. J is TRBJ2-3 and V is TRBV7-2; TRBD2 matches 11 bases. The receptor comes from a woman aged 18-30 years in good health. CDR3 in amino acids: CASSFSSGRATDTQYF. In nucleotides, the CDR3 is TGTGCCAGCAGCTTTAGTAGCGGGAGGGCCACAGATACGCAGTATTTT.